The entry below describes one T cell receptor beta chain. Trimming took 0 bases from V and 4 from J; bases not matched to a gene: 2. CDR1 is MNHEY, CDR2 SVGEGT, per germline. The CDR3 is 15 amino acids. Survey-level immunoSEQ sequencing profiled the TCR beta repertoire. The data were produced by immunoSEQ multiplex PCR, yet TCRdb's version contains in-frame clones alone and is incomplete. The sample carries under 90,000 clones, about 94% recorded once. The chain has TRBV6-2 or TRBV6-3 and TRBJ1-5, with 8 bases lining up with TRBD1. The sequenced sample was PBMCs. This receptor was taken from a man in his forties with rheumatoid arthritis. CDR3 DNA: TGTGCCAGCAGTTACTCTGGGACAGGAAATCAGCCCCAGCATTTT. Translating gives CASSYSGTGNQPQHF.